The rows below give T cell receptor beta chains drawn from one sample of a study of shared clonotypes between healthy human individuals. TCRdb's table, derived via immunoSEQ multiplex PCR, lists solely in-frame clones and lacks some. The table has approximately 2,200,000 clones, about 93% seen once. The specimen sequenced was naive CD8+ T cells from PBMCs. Receptors originate from a man aged 18 to 30 in good health. Some clones in this sample may be carry-over from other donors' samples. Both conserved end residues are part of each CDR3. A D gene is named only where the DNA matches it firmly. Not all rows give a size; the values are once, few, many and, for expanded clones, a class.

clone size,J gene,D gene,V gene,CDR3 protein,CDR3 DNA
.,TRBJ1-1,.,TRBV5-5,CASSFGGRTEAFF,TGTGCCAGCAGCTTCGGAGGGAGAACTGAAGCTTTCTTT
once,TRBJ2-7,.,TRBV19,CASMAAGTTSNEQYF,TGTGCCAGTATGGCGGCGGGTACGACTTCTAACGAGCAGTACTTC
.,TRBJ2-7,TRBD2,TRBV28,CASSPGLAGGPGYEQYF,TGTGCCAGCAGTCCGGGACTAGCGGGAGGGCCAGGGTACGAGCAGTACTTC
.,TRBJ1-1,TRBD1,TRBV4-3,CASSPRGQGEAFF,TGCGCCAGCAGCCCCAGAGGACAGGGGGAAGCTTTCTTT
.,TRBJ1-6,TRBD1,TRBV28,CASDRAWGSPLHF,TGTGCCAGCGACAGGGCCTGGGGGTCACCCCTCCACTTT
once,TRBJ1-5,.,TRBV28,CASSLSEIQPQHF,TGTGCCAGCAGTTTATCGGAGATACAGCCCCAGCATTTT
.,TRBJ1-3,.,TRBV30,CAWSGTGRSGNTIYF,TGTGCCTGGAGTGGCACAGGGAGGTCTGGAAACACCATATATTTT
.,TRBJ2-7,TRBD1,TRBV4-1,CASSQQGGTEQYF,TGCGCCAGCAGCCAACAAGGGGGCACCGAGCAGTACTTC
.,TRBJ2-7,.,TRBV6-1,CASSAGVVRAYEQYF,TGTGCCAGCAGTGCTGGGGTTGTCAGAGCCTACGAGCAGTACTTC
.,TRBJ2-2,TRBD2,TRBV5-1,CASSLGGVSGKVTGELFF,TGCGCCAGCAGCTTGGGAGGAGTTAGCGGGAAAGTCACCGGGGAGCTGTTTTTT